The clone carrying this T cell receptor (beta chain) was seen repeatedly, ten times or more. The antigen is undetermined. Under the authors' procedure: TCR counts had a median of approximately 87,000 per sample and spanned roughly 23,224 to 690,600. MiXCR, applied by TCRdb to the RACE reads, yields one record per CDR3 protein. The V and J calls and clone size are TCRdb's, not the authors'. The sample includes 55,000 to 75,000 distinct CDR3 sequences, around 6.1% of them seen just once. Time point: healthy volunteer bleed at 6 weeks. It was from unfractionated whole blood that total RNA was extracted. V was shortened by 3 bases and J by 2 bases, with 12 bases between the two germline ends. The CDR3 is 15 residues long. Looked up from germline, CDR1 is SGHTA and CDR2 is FQGNSA. The data were taken from a study of human T cells and chemical hapten exposure. Study background: The study traced per-sample TCR yield variation mainly to small differences in pooled library volumes.

Study-wide points: Those TCRs sitting above 1 in 1000 frequency stayed the same with DPC sensitization.

The J gene is TRBJ2-3, the V gene TRBV7-2; D is ambiguous. The TCR originated in a female donor in good health. Some clones in this sample may be carry-over from other donors' samples. What was sequenced was whole blood. This CDR3 is CASSFLLEHTDTQYF. Written as DNA, the CDR3 is TGTGCCAGCAGCTTTTTGTTGGAGCACACAGATACGCAGTATTTT.